The clone carrying this T cell receptor beta chain was picked up a small number of times. The entry originates in a study of early T cells in non-severe SARS-CoV-2 infection. Unique molecular identifiers were attached to individual cDNA molecules. A single record per CDR3 protein comes from TCRdb applying MiXCR to the 5' RACE reads. The sample has about 99,000 distinct CDR3 sequences, about 15% seen once. The CDR3 extends over 17 amino acids. The junction had 8 bases not matched to a gene; V was cut back by 6 bases and J by 2 bases. The germline CDR1 and CDR2 sequences are MNHEY and SVGEGT. The chain links TRBV6-2 or TRBV6-3 to TRBJ2-3, with 13 nucleotides matching TRBD2. The TCR comes from an adult who was a healthcare worker with PCR-confirmed SARS-CoV-2 infection or an uninfected control (not recorded which). The sample consisted of whole blood. The CDR3 here is CASRTRTSGGPTDTQYF. In DNA, the CDR3 is TGTGCCAGCAGAACCCGGACTAGCGGGGGACCCACAGATACGCAGTATTTT.